The 17 T cell receptor beta chains reported below all come from one sample, sequenced in a study of cytotoxic CD8 clonotypes in ibrutinib-treated CLL. Profiled with immunoSEQ multiplex PCR; TCRdb holds only in-frame clones, not every one. The sample has roughly 200,000 clones, approximately 70% seen once. The sequencing used PBMCs, collected after 12 months of ibrutinib treatment. The receptors were sampled from a human donor with chronic lymphocytic leukemia.

This chain connects TRBV6-1 to TRBJ2-5, with 8 nucleotides matching TRBD1. The J segment lost 4 bases and the V segment lost 6 bases, leaving 4 bases of the junction unmatched. Per the germline V gene, CDR1 is MNHNS and CDR2 is SASEGT. The CDR3 totals 13 residues. The chain's CDR3 is CASRTGVLETQYF. CDR3 coding DNA: TGTGCCAGCAGGACAGGGGTGTTAGAGACCCAGTACTTC.

The V and J genes are TRBV9 and TRBJ1-1; D unresolved. Trimming stripped 0 bases from V and 4 bases from J, with 13 bases between. Germline V lookup: CDR1 SGDLS, CDR2 YYNGEE. The CDR3 covers 15 residues. The CDR3 DNA reads TGTGCCAGCAGCGTAGCTTCTGGGTGGGGCACTGAAGCTTTCTTT. Its translation: CASSVASGWGTEAFF. The full variable domain, its missing parts supplied by reference TRBV9 and TRBJ1-1, is DSGVTQTPKHLITATGQRVTLRCSPRSGDLSVYWYQQSLDQGLQFLIQYYNGEERAKGNILERFSAQQFPDLHSELNLSSLELGDSALYFCASSVASGWGTEAFFGQGTRLTVV.

This clone was observed a handful of times. J is TRBJ1-5 and V is TRBV7-3; D may be TRBD1 (5 bases). The CDR3 covers 14 residues. Trimming cost V 7 bases and J 7 bases, with 17 bases left between them. The germline CDR1 and CDR2 sequences are SGHTA and FQGTGA. The CDR3 coding sequence is TGTGCCAGCACCCCAGGGAGTCCCTGCCAGCCCCAGCATTTT. Translating it yields CASTPGSPCQPQHF.

This sequence joins TRBV7-2 and TRBJ2-7, with D perhaps being TRBD1 or TRBD2 (7 bases each). This CDR3 region has 14 residues. V lost 3 bases, J lost 2 bases, and 11 bases lay in between. Germline values: CDR1 SGHTA, CDR2 FQGNSA. CDR3 nucleotide sequence: TGTGCCAGCAGCTTGGCAGGGGGGGCCTACGAGCAGTACTTC. Its translation: CASSLAGGAYEQYF.

The chain carries TRBV4-2 and TRBJ2-7; a possible D gene is TRBD2 (6 bases). There are 14 residues in the CDR3. Trimming cost V 1 base and J 6 bases, with 13 bases left between them. Germline values: CDR1 LGHNA, CDR2 YNFKEQ. The CDR3 bases are TGTGCCAGCAGCCAAGTAGGGAGGCAGGGCGAGCAGTACTTC. The encoded protein is CASSQVGRQGEQYF.

The sample holds many counts of this clone. V is TRBV19 and J is TRBJ1-1; D not certain. V lost 1 base, J lost 6 bases, and 6 bases lay in between. The CDR3 covers 12 residues. In germline, CDR1 is LNHDA, CDR2 SQIVND (reference sequence). DNA for the CDR3: TGTGCCAGTAGTATAGGCCTATCTGAAGCTTTCTTT. Its translation: CASSIGLSEAFF.

V gene TRBV6-5 combines with J gene TRBJ2-7; D is uncertain. Germline V CDR1 and CDR2: MNHEY, SVGAGI. The CDR3 totals 14 residues. V dropped 6 bases and J dropped 1 base, with 13 bases sitting between them. The CDR3 loop is CASSRTGPSYEQYF. DNA for the CDR3: TGTGCCAGCAGCCGTACGGGTCCTTCCTACGAGCAGTACTTC.

The genes are TRBV5-1 and TRBJ1-1; maybe TRBD1 (6 bases). V was cut by 1 base and J by 5 bases, with 12 bases left in between. The CDR3 contains 14 residues. Germline CDR1 and CDR2: SGHRS and YFSETQ. The CDR3 DNA reads TGCGCCAGCAGCTTGAATTGGGGGCAAACTGAAGCTTTCTTT. This translates into CASSLNWGQTEAFF.

The rearrangement links TRBV5-1 to TRBJ1-3; TRBD1 matches 8 bases. Unmatched junction bases numbered 6, after V lost 4 bases and J lost 3 bases. CDR3 length: 15 residues. Looked up from germline, CDR1 is SGHRS and CDR2 is YFSETQ. The CDR3 nucleotides read TGCGCCAGCAGCCCCCAGGGGGCCGATGGAAACACCATATATTTT. This codes for CASSPQGADGNTIYF.

The chain couples TRBV18 to TRBJ1-2; 8 positions match TRBD1. The CDR3 is made up of 14 amino acids. The ends lost 5 bases at V and 2 bases at J; junction bases unmatched: 4. Germline V gene data show CDR1 as KGHSH and CDR2 as LQKENI. The CDR3 nucleotides are TGTGCCAGCTCAGCGACAGGGGAGAACTATGGCTACACCTTC. This sequence encodes CASSATGENYGYTF. The variable domain in full, completed from reference TRBV18 and TRBJ1-2, reads NAGVMQNPRHLVRRRGQEARLRCSPMKGHSHVYWYRQLPEEGLKFMVYLQKENIIDESGMPKERFSAEFPKEGPSILRIQQVVRGDSAAYFCASSATGENYGYTFGSGTRLTVV.

This clone was recorded many times. The J gene is TRBJ1-1, the V gene TRBV19; tentative D call: TRBD1 (6 bases). CDR1 is LNHDA and CDR2 is SQIVND in the germline V gene (reference sequence). The V end was cut by 5 bases, the J end by 3 bases, with 10 bases between. This CDR3 has 13 amino acids. This chain's CDR3 is CASSWTEDTEAFF. The CDR3 region has the DNA TGTGCCAGTAGTTGGACAGAGGACACTGAAGCTTTCTTT.

The CDR3 sequence is CASSPGAGNQPQHF. The CDR3 DNA reads as TGTGCCAGCAGCCCCGGGGCGGGAAATCAGCCCCAGCATTTT. The chain carries TRBV7-9 and TRBJ1-5; perhaps TRBD1 as D (5 bases). The CDR3 covers 14 residues. The ends were cut back, 5 bases at V and 4 bases at J, with 12 bases in the middle. Germline V gene sequence: CDR1 SEHNR, CDR2 FQNEAQ (reference sequence).

The J gene is TRBJ1-2, the V gene TRBV15, with a weak D call TRBD1 (6 bases). V was clipped by 0 bases and J by 2 bases, with 13 bases between them. CDR1 and CDR2 (germline): LNHNV, YYDKDF (reference sequence). CDR3 length equals 16 residues. This chain's CDR3 is CATSRDAGHPNYGYTF. DNA of the CDR3: TGTGCCACCAGCAGAGATGCGGGACATCCCAACTATGGCTACACCTTC. Supplemented by reference TRBV15 and TRBJ1-2, the full variable domain reads DAMVIQNPRYQVTQFGKPVTLSCSQTLNHNVMYWYQQKSSQAPKLLFHYYDKDFNNEADTPDNFQSRRPNTSFCFLDIRSPGLGDTAMYLCATSRDAGHPNYGYTFGSGTRLTVV.

The chain has TRBV7-2 and TRBJ2-5; 13 bases map to TRBD2. CDR3 length: 14 residues. Germline CDR1 SGHTA, CDR2 FQGNSA. Losses at the gene ends were 5 bases for V and 4 bases for J; bases not matched to a gene: 1. CDR3 protein: CASSTSGRGETQYF. CDR3 DNA: TGTGCCAGCAGCACTAGCGGGAGGGGAGAGACCCAGTACTTC.

This sequence joins TRBV7-9 and TRBJ1-1; TRBD1 matches 7 bases. CDR1 and CDR2 (germline): SEHNR, FQNEAQ (reference sequence). This CDR3 is 16 amino acids long. The V and J ends lost 5 bases and 0 bases, in that order; junction bases with no gene match: 9. The chain's CDR3 is CASSLNRGALNTEAFF. For the CDR3, the DNA is TGTGCCAGCAGCCTAAACAGGGGAGCGCTGAACACTGAAGCTTTCTTT.

This clone turned up a few times. This rearrangement joins TRBV5-1 to TRBJ1-4, with 7 bases fitting TRBD1. Trimming cost V 2 bases and J 1 base; bases outside gene matches: 2. CDR1 is SGHRS and CDR2 is YFSETQ in the germline V gene. This CDR3 has 15 residues. DNA of the CDR3: TGCGCCAGCAGCTTTGGGACAGTAACTAATGAAAAACTGTTTTTT. Protein: CASSFGTVTNEKLFF.

The CDR3 DNA reads as TGTGCCAGCAGCTTGGACGGGAGGGCCAACTACGAGCAGTACTTC. This encodes CASSLDGRANYEQYF. The chain joins TRBV5-6 to TRBJ2-7, with 8 bases matching TRBD2. The V gene's germline CDR1 is SGHDT and CDR2 YYEEEE. This CDR3 has 15 residues. After removal of 0 bases from V and 3 bases from J, the junction contained 5 bases not matched to a gene. The whole variable domain, filled in from reference TRBV5-6 and TRBJ2-7, reads DAGVTQSPTHLIKTRGQQVTLRCSPKSGHDTVSWYQQALGQGPQFIFQYYEEEERQRGNFPDRFSGHQFPNYSSELNVNALLLGDSALYLCASSLDGRANYEQYFGPGTRLTVT.